Sequencing of this T cell receptor beta chain was carried out in a study of somatic mutations in cytotoxic T cells in rheumatoid arthritis. Study in general: The authors flow-sorted some V beta antibody-stained T-cell populations at nearly 100% purity, including V beta1+ cells that they sequenced for TCRB.

Produced via immunoSEQ multiplex PCR; TCRdb's table is partial and in-frame only. Found here are approximately 18,000 clones, 86% of them singletons; the top ten hold around 15%. CDR3 size: 16 residues. V was shortened by 3 bases and J by 2 bases, with 14 bases between the two germline ends. The germline V gene has CDR1 MDHEN and CDR2 SYDVKM. Findings and limits, study-wide: With age, CD8+ clonality increased in rheumatoid arthritis patients, whereas no such increase appeared in healthy controls. Any difference in CD8+ T-cell clonality between patients who had rheumatoid arthritis and healthy controls who were age-matched was not statistically significant.

As for this clone: The antigen is not known.

The chain couples TRBV28 to TRBJ2-1; a possible D gene is TRBD2 (6 bases). Sequenced sample: CD8+ T cells sorted from blood. The receptor was isolated from a man between 35 and 55 years old in good health. The CDR3 DNA reads TGTGCCAGCAGTTTTCTCCGGGACTCTCCCTACAATGAGCAGTTCTTC. Its protein product is CASSFLRDSPYNEQFF.